A selection of T cell receptor beta chains follows, all from one sample in a study of cytomegalovirus exposure and HLA in healthy donors. Here immunoSEQ multiplex PCR was the method, and the copy in TCRdb shows in-frame clones only, minus some. This sample has about 93,000 clones, with less than 80% found just once. Sample: PBMCs. These receptors were collected from a woman in her 40s in good health and CMV-seronegative. CDR3s include the opening cysteine and the closing phenylalanine or tryptophan. The order of the fields is V gene, clone size, J gene, D gene, CDR3 DNA, CDR3 protein. D genes are given only for firm matches. A clone size is listed for some rows: how often the clone was seen (once, few, many), or a class if it is expanded.

>TRBV4-2|-|TRBJ1-2|TRBD1
TGTGCCAGCAGCCAAGATGGGAGGGACAGGCTTCGAAAAACCTATGGCTACACCTTC
CASSQDGRDRLRKTYGYTF
>TRBV15|-|TRBJ2-2|-
TGTGCCACCAGCAGAATCCCCTACCGGGAGCCGGGAACCGGGGAGCTGTTTTTT
CATSRIPYREPGTGELFF
>TRBV10-3|-|TRBJ2-5|-
TGTGCCATCAAAGAACCCCGGGGAGAGACCCAGTACTTC
CAIKEPRGETQYF
>TRBV7-6|-|TRBJ1-5|-
TGTGCCAGTAGGGAGGGACCCAATCAGCCCCAGCATTTT
CASREGPNQPQHF
>TRBV28|-|TRBJ1-4|TRBD1
TGTGCCAGCAGTCGTCAGGCCGTCGTAGGGGGCGCTTATAATGAAAAACTGTTTTTT
CASSRQAVVGGAYNEKLFF
>TRBV7-8|few|TRBJ1-3|-
TGTGCCAGCAACACGGGGAACTCTGGAAACACCATATATTTT
CASNTGNSGNTIYF
>TRBV7-8|-|TRBJ1-5|-
TGTGCCAGCAGCTCCACTTATCAGCCCCAGCATTTT
CASSSTYQPQHF
>TRBV7-2|-|TRBJ1-1|-
TGTGCCAGCAGCTTAGGGGAGAAGGACACTGAAGCTTTCTTT
CASSLGEKDTEAFF
>TRBV2|few|TRBJ2-7|TRBD2
TGTGCCAGCAGTGTGGGTTCGGGACTAACCAGCCACGAGCAGTACTTC
CASSVGSGLTSHEQYF
>TRBV4-2|-|TRBJ2-5|TRBD2
TGTGCCAGCAGCCAACTAGCGGGAGGGCCAGAGACCCAGTACTTC
CASSQLAGGPETQYF
>TRBV5-1|-|TRBJ2-5|-
TGCGCCAGCAGTATATTAGGGGTCCAAGAGACCCAGTACTTC
CASSILGVQETQYF
>TRBV2|-|TRBJ2-1|-
TGTGCCAGCATCAGTATGGCGGGACGGCCAACGGAGCAGTTCTTC
CASISMAGRPTEQFF
>TRBV11-2|-|TRBJ2-7|-
TGTGCCAGCAGCTCCCTCTACGAGCAGTACTTC
CASSSLYEQYF
>TRBV19|-|TRBJ1-2|TRBD1
TGTGCCAGTAGTATACAGGGGGCGCTTCCCTCTGGCTACACCTTC
CASSIQGALPSGYTF
>TRBV6-5|-|TRBJ2-3|-
TGTGCCAGCAGTTACTCGAGAGGGCCAGATACGCAGTATTTT
CASSYSRGPDTQYF
>TRBV27|-|TRBJ1-5|TRBD1
TGTGCCAGCAGGGCTCGGGACAGTCTGCATCAGCCCCAGCATTTT
CASRARDSLHQPQHF
>TRBV7-8|-|TRBJ2-7|TRBD2
TGTGCCAGCAGTCTGCGGGGGATCAGCGGGGAATCCTACGAGCAGTACTTC
CASSLRGISGESYEQYF
>TRBV5-4|-|TRBJ2-1|-
TGTGCCAGCAGCTTCGGCGGGACGATCTACAATGAGCAGTTCTTC
CASSFGGTIYNEQFF
>TRBV5-6|-|TRBJ2-1|-
TGTGCCAGCAGCTTCTGGTCGGGAGAAGGTGAGCAGTTCTTC
CASSFWSGEGEQFF
>TRBV9|-|TRBJ2-1|-
TGTGCCAGCAGCGTAGAGGTAGCGGTCTACAATGAGCAGTTCTTC
CASSVEVAVYNEQFF